These 21 T cell receptor beta chains came from one sample sequenced in a study of blood T cell repertoires in COVID-19. Assay: immunoSEQ multiplex PCR; the TCRdb copy retains only in-frame clones and omits some. The table has approximately 380,000 clones, 85% seen once. The sequenced sample was peripheral blood. Source of these receptors: a woman under 30 with acute or convalescent COVID-19.

This chain connects TRBV6-5 to TRBJ1-1; D remains unclear. The CDR3 loop spans 12 amino acids. CDR1 and CDR2 from the germline V gene are MNHEY and SVGAGI. Trimming took off 4 bases at V and 6 bases at J, with 9 bases between the two ends. This CDR3 reads CASSSRSAEAFF. CDR3 DNA sequence: TGTGCCAGCAGTTCCAGGTCGGCTGAAGCTTTCTTT.

V gene TRBV12-5 combines with J gene TRBJ1-1; D unclear. Germline V CDR1 and CDR2: LGHNT, FRNRAP. V was pared by 2 bases and J by 7 bases, with 11 bases between. This CDR3 is 13 amino acids long. The CDR3, as DNA: TGTGCTAGTGGTTTGACCCCCGGGAGTGAAGCTTTCTTT. It yields the protein CASGLTPGSEAFF.

The chain uses TRBV27 and TRBJ2-1; 10 bases agree with TRBD2. Germline V gene lookup returns CDR1 MNHEY and CDR2 SMNVEV (reference sequence). The CDR3 loop spans 15 amino acids. J gave up 4 bases and V 6 bases, and 6 bases lay outside the gene matches. The CDR3 protein is CASSQSGRAYNEQFF. CDR3 DNA sequence: TGTGCCAGCAGCCAAAGCGGGAGGGCTTACAATGAGCAGTTCTTC.

The rearrangement links TRBV7-2 to TRBJ2-2; 10 positions agree with TRBD2. The CDR3 length is 16 residues. The germline gives CDR1 SGHTA, CDR2 FQGNSA. V was pared by 6 bases and J by 7 bases, with 11 bases of the junction left unmatched. DNA of the CDR3: TGTGCCAGCAGACTATCTAGCGGGAGCATTAACGGGGAGCTGTTTTTT. Residues: CASRLSSGSINGELFF. The whole variable domain, filled in from reference TRBV7-2 and TRBJ2-2, reads GAGVSQSPSNKVTEKGKDVELRCDPISGHTALYWYRQSLGQGLEFLIYFQGNSAPDKSGLPSDRFSAERTGGSVSTLTIQRTQQEDSAVYLCASRLSSGSINGELFFGEGSRLTVL.

V is TRBV5-6 and J is TRBJ2-7; 9 bases are shared with TRBD1. The CDR3 contains 13 residues. V gave up 7 bases and J gave up 6 bases; unmatched junction bases: 8. The germline V gene has CDR1 SGHDT and CDR2 YYEEEE. The CDR3 DNA sequence: TGTGCCAGCCGCGCCGGACAGGGGCCCGAGCAGTACTTC. Residues: CASRAGQGPEQYF.

The gene calls are TRBV5-1 and TRBJ2-1; 11 bases are shared with TRBD2. The V segment lost 0 bases and the J segment 7 bases; nucleotides outside the gene matches: 6. The CDR3 contains 16 residues. Germline lookup yields CDR1 SGHRS and CDR2 YFSETQ. The chain's CDR3 is CASSLATSGRINEQFF. CDR3 sequence (DNA): TGCGCCAGCAGCTTGGCCACTAGCGGGAGAATAAATGAGCAGTTCTTC.

The chain has TRBV28 and TRBJ2-1, with 13 bases that match TRBD2. Trimming removed 4 bases from V and 2 bases from J; junction bases left unmatched: 5. The CDR3 spans 17 residues. CDR1 is MDHEN, CDR2 SYDVKM, per germline. CDR3: CASSYGTSGTPYNEQFF. The CDR3 DNA sequence: TGTGCCAGCAGTTATGGGACTAGCGGGACCCCCTACAATGAGCAGTTCTTC.

The chain joins TRBV7-3 to TRBJ2-2; the D gene is possibly TRBD2 (6 bases). The CDR3 runs 17 residues. Germline V gene sequence: CDR1 SGHTA, CDR2 FQGTGA. Between the trimmed V and J ends, which lost 0 bases and 5 bases, there was a span of 16 bases. The CDR3 spells CASSLTGRDLRTGELFF. The CDR3 bases are TGTGCCAGCAGCTTAACAGGGCGGGACCTCCGGACCGGGGAGCTGTTTTTT.

This chain links TRBV7-9 with TRBJ1-3; D remains ambiguous. The V end lost 1 base, the J end lost 0 bases, and 10 bases lay between the germline ends. The germline V gene has CDR1 SEHNR and CDR2 FQNEAQ (reference sequence). This CDR3 contains 16 residues. The CDR3 here is CASSLGPPGSGNTIYF. The CDR3 DNA reads TGTGCCAGCAGCTTAGGCCCACCAGGCTCTGGAAACACCATATATTTT.

The chain uses TRBV29-1 and TRBJ2-7, with TRBD1 matching 9 bases. V was clipped by 7 bases and J by 3 bases; unmatched bases: 4. CDR1 is SQVTM, CDR2 ANQGSEA, per germline. The CDR3 is 12 amino acids. Written as DNA, the CDR3 is TGCAGCGCCGGGACAGGGTACTACGAGCAGTACTTC. This gives the protein CSAGTGYYEQYF.

The CDR3 spells CATGRAGLNTEAFF. Here the CDR3 DNA reads TGTGCCACCGGGCGTGCGGGGTTGAACACTGAAGCTTTCTTT. The chain links TRBV6-5 to TRBJ1-1, with D hard to call. The CDR3 contains 14 residues. Germline assignment: CDR1 MNHEY and CDR2 SVGAGI. V was pared by 10 bases and J by 0 bases, with 15 bases between.

The chain joins TRBV2 to TRBJ1-5; 9 nucleotides align to TRBD1. Germline V CDR1 and CDR2: SNHLY, FYNNEI. The CDR3 contains 14 residues. V was clipped by 4 bases and J by 7 bases; unmatched bases: 5. The CDR3 nucleotides read TGTGCCAGCAGTGCACAGGGGGCAGGGCAGCCCCAGCATTTT. Its translation is CASSAQGAGQPQHF.

This clone was observed once. The chain recombines TRBV7-3 with TRBJ1-1, with D tentatively TRBD1 (5 bases). CDR1 and CDR2 from the germline V gene are SGHTA and FQGTGA. V was cut by 5 bases and J by 1 base, with 11 bases left in between. The CDR3 is 14 amino acids. This CDR3 is CASSPDGGNTEAFF. For the CDR3, the DNA is TGTGCCAGCAGCCCCGACGGGGGGAACACTGAAGCTTTCTTT.

This sequence joins TRBV5-4 and TRBJ2-3; TRBD2 agrees at 12 bases. The CDR3 is 19 residues long. Germline CDR1 reads SGHNT; CDR2 reads YYREEE (reference sequence). The V segment lost 5 bases and the J segment 1 base; nucleotides outside the gene matches: 14. The CDR3 protein is CASSSRLAGDVRGTDTQYF. The CDR3 coding sequence is TGTGCCAGCAGTTCTCGACTAGCGGGAGATGTAAGGGGCACAGATACGCAGTATTTT.

The chain recombines TRBV3-1 (or the pseudogene TRBV3-2) with TRBJ1-2; D perhaps matches TRBD1 (5 bases). Trimming removed 8 bases from V and 0 bases from J, with 10 bases in between. CDR3 length: 13 residues. Germline values: CDR1 LGHDT, CDR2 YNNKEL (reference sequence). This CDR3 is CASVDNSNYGYTF. The DNA for the CDR3 is TGTGCCAGCGTGGACAACTCTAACTATGGCTACACCTTC.

The rearrangement links TRBV5-1 to TRBJ1-2; D possibly corresponds to TRBD1 (5 bases). The CDR3 contains 17 residues. Per the germline V gene, CDR1 is SGHRS and CDR2 is YFSETQ. Trimming stripped 4 bases from V and 3 bases from J, with 22 bases between. Here the CDR3 reads CASSPQGGIWGDYGYTF. The CDR3 region has the DNA TGCGCCAGCAGCCCCCAAGGCGGAATCTGGGGGGACTATGGCTACACCTTC.

This clone is medium-sized (0.01 to 0.1%) in the sample. This chain joins TRBV11-1 and TRBJ2-7, with D maybe TRBD1 (6 bases). Germline-derived CDR1 and CDR2 are SGHAT and FQDESV (reference sequence). The CDR3 has 16 residues. V was pared by 5 bases and J by 3 bases, with 20 bases between. Written as DNA, the CDR3 is TGTGCCAGCAGCGACCGGCCCCCAGGGGACCACTACGAGCAGTACTTC. It specifies CASSDRPPGDHYEQYF.

The V call is TRBV5-6, the J call TRBJ1-2, with 7 bases aligning to TRBD1. V lost 2 bases and J lost 1; bases outside the gene matches: 5. Germline V gene lookup returns CDR1 SGHDT and CDR2 YYEEEE. The CDR3 contains 15 residues. The CDR3 loop reads CASSFTGDNNYGYTF. For the CDR3, the DNA is TGTGCCAGCAGCTTTACAGGGGATAATAACTATGGCTACACCTTC.

This clone showed up just a few times. The chain couples TRBV29-1 to TRBJ2-7; the match to TRBD1 covers 10 bases. Germline lookup yields CDR1 SQVTM and CDR2 ANQGSEA. The length of the CDR3 is 13 residues. The J segment lost 3 bases and the V segment lost 3 bases, leaving 2 bases of the junction unmatched. The CDR3 loop is CSVEGQGFYEQYF. In nucleotides, the CDR3 is TGCAGCGTTGAGGGACAGGGGTTCTACGAGCAGTACTTC.

V usage is TRBV5-1 and J usage is TRBJ1-1; D is ambiguous. This CDR3 has 13 amino acids. CDR1 and CDR2 from the germline V gene are SGHRS and YFSETQ. The ends were cut back, 1 base at V and 4 bases at J, with 8 bases in the middle. CDR3 sequence (DNA): TGCGCCAGCAGCTTGACGGGGAGCACTGAAGCTTTCTTT. It is translated as CASSLTGSTEAFF.

The chain employs TRBV28 and TRBJ2-1, with 10 bases that match TRBD1. Germline CDR1 MDHEN, CDR2 SYDVKM. The trim removed 2 bases at V and 8 bases at J, leaving 3 bases unmatched. The CDR3 has 14 amino acids. The chain's CDR3 is CASSLGGQGYEQFF. DNA for the CDR3: TGTGCCAGCAGTTTAGGGGGACAGGGGTATGAGCAGTTCTTC.